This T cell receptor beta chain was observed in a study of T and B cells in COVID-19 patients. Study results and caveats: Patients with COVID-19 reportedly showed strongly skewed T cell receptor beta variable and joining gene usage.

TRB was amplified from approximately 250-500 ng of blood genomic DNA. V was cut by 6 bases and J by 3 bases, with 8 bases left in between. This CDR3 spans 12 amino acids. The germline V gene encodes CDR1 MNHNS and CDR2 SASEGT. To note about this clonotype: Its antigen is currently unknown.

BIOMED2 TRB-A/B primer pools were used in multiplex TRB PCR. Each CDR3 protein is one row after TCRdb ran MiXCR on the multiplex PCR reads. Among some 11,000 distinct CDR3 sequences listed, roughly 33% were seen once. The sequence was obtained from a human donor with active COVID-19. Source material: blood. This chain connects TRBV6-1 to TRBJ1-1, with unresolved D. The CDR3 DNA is TGTGCCAGCAGCGCCGGGGACACTGAAGCTTTCTTT. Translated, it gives CASSAGDTEAFF.